This T cell receptor (beta chain) is from a study of control samples from healthy donors and cancer patients. Germline V gene data show CDR1 as LGHNA and CDR2 as YSLEER. CDR3 length equals 17 residues. Notes on this clone: Relative to the germline gene, one junction end is altered; a read error may explain this.

TCRdb's copy holds only in-frame clones and misses some; the assay was immunoSEQ multiplex PCR. The profile shows around 70,000 clones, 83% of them singletons. The clonotype was recovered from a man in his sixties in good health. Input material: blood. The rearrangement links TRBV4-3 to TRBJ2-1, with D perhaps TRBD1 (5 bases). The CDR3 protein is CASSQDWGGRPYNGQFF. The CDR3 bases are TGCGCCAGCAGCCAAGATTGGGGCGGAAGGCCCTACAATGGGCAGTTCTTC.